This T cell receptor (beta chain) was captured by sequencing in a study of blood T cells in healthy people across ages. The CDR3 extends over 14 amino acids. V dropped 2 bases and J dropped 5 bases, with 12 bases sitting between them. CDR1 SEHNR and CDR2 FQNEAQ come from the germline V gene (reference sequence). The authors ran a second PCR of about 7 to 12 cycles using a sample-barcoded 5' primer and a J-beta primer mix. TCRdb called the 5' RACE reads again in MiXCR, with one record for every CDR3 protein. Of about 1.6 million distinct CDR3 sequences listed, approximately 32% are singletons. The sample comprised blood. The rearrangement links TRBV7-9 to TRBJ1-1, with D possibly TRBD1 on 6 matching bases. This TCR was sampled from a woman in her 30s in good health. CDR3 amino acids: CASSLNRVGTEAFF. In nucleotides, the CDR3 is TGTGCCAGCAGCTTAAACAGGGTGGGAACTGAAGCTTTCTTT.